This paragraph covers one TCR beta chain sequence. It has no known antigen specificity. The input lacks base qualities; no much larger clone sits a single base away. Data came from an Illumina NovaSeq 6000. cDNA libraries for TCRalpha and TCRbeta were prepared by 5'RACE using constant-segment primers, with sample barcodes and unique molecular identifiers added. RNA was extracted from every sample with Trizol reagent. Library amplification was performed in two PCR steps, and a second sample barcode and Illumina TruSeq adapters were introduced in the second step. Libraries were sequenced on an Illumina NovaSeq with 2 x 150 bp paired-end reads. In the source study's methods: With migec v1.2.7, reads were demultiplexed and then collapsed into UMI-guided consensus sequences. With mixcr v2.1.11, UMI consensuses were aligned to TRA and TRB V and J templates and assembled into clonotypes. A clonotype was counted as expanded or contracted only when both edgeR and NoisET called the clonotype significant, with the noise models trained on biological replicates. For edgeR calls, a false discovery rate-adjusted p below 0.01 and a log2 fold-change threshold of 1 were applied. As an exploratory analysis of dynamics, max-normalized trajectories of the 1000 most abundant clonotypes were examined with PCA combined with hierarchical clustering. Separately sequenced CD4+ and CD8+ repertoires were used to assign the CD4 or CD8 phenotype of responding clones. Through fastp at Q25 and MiXCR, TCRdb rebuilt clones from the public reads, retaining in-frame beta chains. Identical CDR3 protein sequences are pooled into one entry, listed with their most common genes and DNA. The V and J calls come from TCRdb's annotation, not from the publication. A total of 500,000 to 550,000 distinct CDR3 sequences appear in this sample, around 21% of them only once. The top ten clonotypes cover 9.5% to 15% of the sample.

The data were taken from a study of T-cell memory formation after mild COVID-19 (dated by TCRdb to the early 2020s). Regarding the research as a whole: TCR sequence clusters from the two donors were found to be largely donor specific. In a couple of donors, T-cell clones that expanded and contracted after mild COVID-19 were followed by sequencing TCRalpha and TCRbeta repertoires longitudinally. Two young, previously healthy adult volunteers, one female and one male, were included in the cohort. Study-wide conclusions, independent of this receptor: Contracting CD4+ clones were found mainly in CM and EM memory subsets, while CD8+ clones were enriched in EMRA. The detection of some responding clones in pre-infection memory suggests that pre-existing cross-reactive memory T cells joined the SARS-CoV-2 response. Only two mild cases were covered in the study, and larger cohorts including severe cases with pre-infection samples were considered necessary. Balanced CD4/CD8 phenotypes were observed for clones contracting from day 15 to 85, whereas a bias towards CD4+ was observed for a second wave of clones expanding from day 15 to 37. SARS-CoV-2 specificity of the second-wave clones peaking on day 37 was not confirmed.

Ficoll-Paque density gradient centrifugation was the method used to isolate PBMCs. Inclusive of the bounding cysteine and phenylalanine, the CDR3 is 11 residues long. The sequence is cut down to CDR3 DNA, 33 bases in frame from base 1. In the germline V gene (reference sequence), CDR1 corresponds to MNHEY and CDR2 to SMNVEV. V drops 8 bases and J drops 7 bases, leaving 12 bases in between. The origin of this receptor is an adult woman who had mild COVID-19 (a few samples of this study predate the infection). The sample titles of this study are shuffled in the database, so cell type and time point are left out; the donor was told from shared clones. Sample: PBMCs or a T cell subset sorted from them (not recorded which). Recombination joined TRBV27 with TRBJ2-7, with the D gene uncertain. Here is the DNA: TGTGCCAGCGGTAATTATCGTGAGCAGTACTTC. Translated, it gives CASGNYREQYF.